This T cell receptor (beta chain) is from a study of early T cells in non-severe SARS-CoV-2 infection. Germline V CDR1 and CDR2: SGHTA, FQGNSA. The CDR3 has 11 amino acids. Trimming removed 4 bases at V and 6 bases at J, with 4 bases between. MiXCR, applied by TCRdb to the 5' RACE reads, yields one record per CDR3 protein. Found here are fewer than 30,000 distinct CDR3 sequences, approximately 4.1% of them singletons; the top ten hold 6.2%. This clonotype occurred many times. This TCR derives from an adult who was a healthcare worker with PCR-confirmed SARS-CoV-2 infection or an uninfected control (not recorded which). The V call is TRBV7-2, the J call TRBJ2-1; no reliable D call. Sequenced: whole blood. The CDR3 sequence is CASSSGNEQFF. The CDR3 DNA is TGTGCCAGCAGCTCCGGCAATGAGCAGTTCTTC.